This T cell receptor beta chain appears in the sequencing data of a study of T cells expressing NK-cell markers. Study results and caveats: In a handful of donors, dominant clonotypes made up about 28.3-65% of CD3+CD56-NKG2C+ cells.

Notes on this clonotype: The antigen is not known.

Germline CDR1 DFQATT, CDR2 SNEGSKA (reference sequence). The CDR3 contains 14 residues. 5'RACE template switching built TCR beta cDNA with unique molecular identifiers. TCRdb processed the 5' RACE reads again and assigns one entry to each CDR3 protein, with no DNA. In total, the table holds 500,000 to 600,000 distinct CDR3 sequences. The sequence came from a man in his late teens or twenties in good health. The chain carries TRBV20-1 and TRBJ1-5. The specimen sequenced was blood T cells: a sorted CD56 or NKG2C T cell subset, CD4+ or CD8+ T cells, or bulk PBMC T cells (not recorded which). CDR3 sequence: CSANPGVPNQPQHF.